These 14 T cell receptor beta chains came from one sample sequenced in a study of blood T cell repertoires in COVID-19. TCRdb keeps only in-frame clones here, not all; method: immunoSEQ multiplex PCR. The table has 95,000 to 150,000 clones, around 80% seen once. Sequenced sample: peripheral blood. The receptor source for this set is a man between 60 and 70 years old with active or convalescent COVID-19.

This clone has a handful of counts. V and J are TRBV7-2 and TRBJ2-1; 14 positions match TRBD2. Germline V gives CDR1 SGHTA, CDR2 FQGNSA. The length of the CDR3 is 15 residues. V gave up 4 bases and J gave up 9 bases; unmatched junction bases: 5. As DNA, the CDR3 is TGTGCCAGCAGCTGGACTAGCGGGAGGAGCGGTGAGCAGTTCTTC. As protein: CASSWTSGRSGEQFF.

This rearrangement joins TRBV7-8 to TRBJ2-1; perhaps TRBD2 as D (6 bases). V lost 1 base, J lost 9 bases, and 10 bases lay in between. The CDR3 loop spans 13 amino acids. Germline loops: CDR1 SGHVS, CDR2 FQNEAQ. The CDR3 protein is CASSLGGTSEQFF. Here the CDR3 DNA reads TGTGCCAGCAGCTTAGGCGGGACCAGTGAGCAGTTCTTC.

The rearrangement joins TRBV5-5 to TRBJ2-3; tentative D call: TRBD2 (6 bases). Trimming pared 0 bases from V and 0 bases from J, leaving 8 bases between. CDR1 SGHKS and CDR2 YYEKEE come from the germline V gene (reference sequence). The CDR3 covers 15 residues. CDR3 in DNA: TGTGCCAGCAGCTTGGAGCTAGCGAGCACAGATACGCAGTATTTT. Amino acids: CASSLELASTDTQYF.

This chain joins TRBV7-6 and TRBJ1-3, with D possibly matching TRBD1 (5 bases). The CDR3 is 15 amino acids. The V end was cut by 1 base, the J end by 3 bases, with 10 bases between. CDR1 SGHVS and CDR2 FNYEAQ come from the germline V gene. CDR3 nucleotide sequence: TGTGCCAGCAGCTTAGGGGGCACGCTTGGAAACACCATATATTTT. Its translation is CASSLGGTLGNTIYF.

This clone came up once. The rearrangement uses TRBV7-9 and TRBJ2-7; 8 bases map to TRBD2. V gave up 3 bases and J gave up 0 bases; unmatched junction bases: 7. CDR3 length: 16 residues. Germline V CDR1 and CDR2: SEHNR, FQNEAQ (reference sequence). CDR3 in amino acids: CASSFTSGGSSYEQYF. CDR3 in DNA: TGTGCCAGCAGCTTTACTAGCGGAGGGAGCTCCTACGAGCAGTACTTC. Full variable domain (missing parts from reference TRBV7-9 and TRBJ2-7): DTGVSQNPRHKITKRGQNVTFRCDPISEHNRLYWYRQTLGQGPEFLTYFQNEAQLEKSRLLSDRFSAERPKGSFSTLEIQRTEQGDSAMYLCASSFTSGGSSYEQYFGPGTRLTVT.

The rearrangement joins TRBV7-2 to TRBJ1-5, with unresolved D. Germline assignment: CDR1 SGHTA and CDR2 FQGNSA. With 1 base removed from V and 5 bases from J, the gap between germline ends came to 12 bases. The CDR3 spans 15 residues. The CDR3 is CASSLGGGIHQPQHF. The CDR3 nucleotides read TGTGCCAGCAGCTTAGGGGGAGGTATCCATCAGCCCCAGCATTTT.

The J gene is TRBJ1-6, the V gene TRBV19; D is perhaps TRBD1 (5 bases). V lost 9 bases, J lost 10 bases, and 16 bases lay in between. Germline lookup yields CDR1 LNHDA and CDR2 SQIVND (reference sequence). This CDR3 is built from 13 residues. The CDR3 nucleotides are TGTGCCAGCTCTGAACAGGATGGGTCACCCCTCCACTTT. The encoded protein is CASSEQDGSPLHF. Combining the CDR3 with reference TRBV19 and TRBJ1-6 gives the whole variable domain DGGITQSPKYLFRKEGQNVTLSCEQNLNHDAMYWYRQDPGQGLRLIYYSQIVNDFQKGDIAEGYSVSREKKESFPLTVTSAQKNPTAFYLCASSEQDGSPLHFGNGTRLTVT.

The J gene is TRBJ2-1, the V gene TRBV27; 9 bases agree with TRBD2. The CDR3 totals 16 residues. Trimming took 5 bases from V and 7 from J; bases not matched to a gene: 12. In germline, CDR1 is MNHEY, CDR2 SMNVEV (reference sequence). The CDR3 here is CASSLPYAGGGNEQFF. The CDR3 coding sequence is TGTGCCAGCAGTCTCCCTTACGCGGGAGGGGGTAATGAGCAGTTCTTC.

This chain links TRBV3-1 (or the pseudogene TRBV3-2) with TRBJ2-7; the match to TRBD1 covers 8 bases. The CDR3 runs to 14 residues. The J segment lost 0 bases and the V segment lost 6 bases, leaving 4 bases of the junction unmatched. Per germline, CDR1 LGHDT and CDR2 YNNKEL (reference sequence). CDR3 amino acids: CASRRDRTSYEQYF. CDR3 coding DNA: TGTGCCAGCAGGCGGGACAGGACCTCCTACGAGCAGTACTTC.

The chain employs TRBV9 and TRBJ2-5; D not resolved. V was clipped by 0 bases and J by 5 bases, with 17 bases between them. The CDR3 sequence is 16 residues long. Germline assignment: CDR1 SGDLS and CDR2 YYNGEE. The CDR3 nucleotides are TGTGCCAGCAGCGTAGCTGAAACCTCCGCCAGGGAGACCCAGTACTTC. Translating gives CASSVAETSARETQYF.

The chain is built from TRBV19 and TRBJ1-2; D not resolved. The germline V and J ends were trimmed by 3 bases and 5 bases, with 7 bases remaining between them. The germline V gene encodes CDR1 LNHDA and CDR2 SQIVND (reference sequence). The CDR3 contains 12 residues. For the CDR3, the DNA is TGTGCCAGTAGTATGTCGGGATATGGCTACACCTTC. Protein sequence: CASSMSGYGYTF. Complete variable domain (other parts from reference TRBV19 and TRBJ1-2): DGGITQSPKYLFRKEGQNVTLSCEQNLNHDAMYWYRQDPGQGLRLIYYSQIVNDFQKGDIAEGYSVSREKKESFPLTVTSAQKNPTAFYLCASSMSGYGYTFGSGTRLTVV.

J is TRBJ1-2 and V is TRBV7-9; possible D gene TRBD1, 6 bases. Germline values: CDR1 SEHNR, CDR2 FQNEAQ (reference sequence). The CDR3 extends over 14 amino acids. V lost 5 bases and J lost 7, with 17 bases in between. The CDR3 nucleotides are TGTGCCAGCAGCCTTCAGGCGGGGGCAGGTGGCTACACCTTC. Its protein product is CASSLQAGAGGYTF.

The genes are TRBV4-3 and TRBJ2-2, with 8 bases identical to TRBD2. CDR3 size: 17 residues. Germline assignment: CDR1 LGHNA and CDR2 YSLEER. V lost 0 bases and J lost 4; bases outside the gene matches: 7. Here the CDR3 DNA reads TGCGCCAGCAGCCAAGATGGGGCGGGAGGCGGCACCGGGGAGCTGTTTTTT. Its protein is CASSQDGAGGGTGELFF.

This sequence joins TRBV4-1 and TRBJ1-1, with D perhaps matching TRBD1 (5 bases). The CDR3 consists of 15 residues. V was pared by 4 bases and J by 7 bases, with 19 bases between. Germline V gene sequence: CDR1 MGHRA, CDR2 YSYEKL. CDR3 DNA sequence: TGCGCCAGCAGCCTCTTCGGGGGGACCGGGGATGAAGCTTTCTTT. Protein: CASSLFGGTGDEAFF.